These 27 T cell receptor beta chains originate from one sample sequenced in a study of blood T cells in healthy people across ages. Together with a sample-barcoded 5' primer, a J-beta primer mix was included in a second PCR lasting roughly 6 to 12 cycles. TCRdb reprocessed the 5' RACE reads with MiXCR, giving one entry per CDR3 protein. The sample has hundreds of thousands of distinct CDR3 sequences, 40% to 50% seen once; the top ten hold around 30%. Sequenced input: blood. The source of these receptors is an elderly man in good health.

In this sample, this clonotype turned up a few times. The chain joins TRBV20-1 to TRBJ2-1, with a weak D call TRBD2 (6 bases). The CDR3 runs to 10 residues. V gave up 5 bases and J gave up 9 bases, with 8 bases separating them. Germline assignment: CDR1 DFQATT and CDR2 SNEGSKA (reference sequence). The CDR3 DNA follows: TGCAGTGCTGGCGGGATTGAGCAGTTCTTC. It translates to CSAGGIEQFF.

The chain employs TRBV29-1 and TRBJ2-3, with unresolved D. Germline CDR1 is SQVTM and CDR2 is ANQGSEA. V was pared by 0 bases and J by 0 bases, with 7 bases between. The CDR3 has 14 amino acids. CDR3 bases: TGCAGCGTTGAAGATCCTCCTAGCACAGATACGCAGTATTTT. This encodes CSVEDPPSTDTQYF.

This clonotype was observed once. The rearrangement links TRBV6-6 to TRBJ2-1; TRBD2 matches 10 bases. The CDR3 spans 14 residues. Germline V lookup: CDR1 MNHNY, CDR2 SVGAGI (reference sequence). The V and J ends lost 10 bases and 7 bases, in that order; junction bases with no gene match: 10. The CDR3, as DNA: TGTGCCACGCAAGCGGCTAGCGGGGGTAATGAGCAGTTCTTC. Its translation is CATQAASGGNEQFF.

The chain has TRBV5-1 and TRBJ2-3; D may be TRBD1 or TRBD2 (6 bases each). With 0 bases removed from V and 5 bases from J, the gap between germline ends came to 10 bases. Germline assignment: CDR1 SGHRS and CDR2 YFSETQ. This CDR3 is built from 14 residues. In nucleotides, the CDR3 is TGCGCCAGCAGCTTGGAGGGGGGCCGAGATACGCAGTATTTT. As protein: CASSLEGGRDTQYF. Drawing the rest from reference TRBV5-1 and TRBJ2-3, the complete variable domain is KAGVTQTPRYLIKTRGQQVTLSCSPISGHRSVSWYQQTPGQGLQFLFEYFSETQRNKGNFPGRFSGRQFSNSRSEMNVSTLELGDSALYLCASSLEGGRDTQYFGPGTRLTVL.

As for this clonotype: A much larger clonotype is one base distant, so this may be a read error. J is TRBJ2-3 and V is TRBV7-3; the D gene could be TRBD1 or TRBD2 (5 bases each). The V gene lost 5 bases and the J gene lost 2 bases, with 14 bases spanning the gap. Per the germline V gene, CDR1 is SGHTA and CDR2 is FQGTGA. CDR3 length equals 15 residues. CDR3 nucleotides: TGTGCCAGCAGCCAGGGACGAGCGGACACAGATACGCAGTATTTT. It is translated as CASSQGRADTDTQYF.

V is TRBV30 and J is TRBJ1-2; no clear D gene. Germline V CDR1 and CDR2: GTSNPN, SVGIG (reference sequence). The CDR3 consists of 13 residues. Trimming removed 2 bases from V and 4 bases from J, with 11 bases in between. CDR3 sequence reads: CAWSQIRSYGYTF. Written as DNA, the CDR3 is TGTGCCTGGAGTCAAATTCGGAGCTATGGCTACACCTTC.

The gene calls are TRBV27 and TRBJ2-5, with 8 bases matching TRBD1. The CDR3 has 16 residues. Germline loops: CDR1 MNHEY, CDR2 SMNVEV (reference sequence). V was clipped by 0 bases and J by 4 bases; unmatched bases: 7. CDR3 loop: CASSLSSPGTGETQYF. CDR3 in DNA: TGTGCCAGCAGTTTATCGTCCCCCGGGACAGGAGAGACCCAGTACTTC.

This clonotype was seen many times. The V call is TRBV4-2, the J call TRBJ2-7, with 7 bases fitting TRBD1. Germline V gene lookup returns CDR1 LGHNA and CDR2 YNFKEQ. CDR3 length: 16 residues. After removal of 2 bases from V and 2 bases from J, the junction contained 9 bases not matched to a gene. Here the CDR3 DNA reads TGTGCCAGCAGCCAACATCAGGACAGGACCCCCTACGAGCAGTACTTC. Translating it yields CASSQHQDRTPYEQYF.

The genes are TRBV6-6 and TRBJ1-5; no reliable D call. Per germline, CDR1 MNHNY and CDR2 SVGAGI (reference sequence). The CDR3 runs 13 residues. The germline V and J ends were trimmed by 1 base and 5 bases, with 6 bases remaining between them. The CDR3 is CASSYWYDQPQHF. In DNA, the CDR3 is TGTGCCAGCAGTTACTGGTATGATCAGCCCCAGCATTTT.

Here the CDR3 reads CASRPGQGGNNQPQHF. In DNA, the CDR3 is TGTGCCAGCAGGCCCGGACAGGGGGGTAACAATCAGCCCCAGCATTTT. The chain carries TRBV6-6 and TRBJ1-5; TRBD1 agrees at 10 bases. Germline V gene sequence: CDR1 MNHNY, CDR2 SVGAGI (reference sequence). J was trimmed by 3 bases and V by 6 bases; bases with no gene match: 8. This CDR3 is 16 amino acids long.

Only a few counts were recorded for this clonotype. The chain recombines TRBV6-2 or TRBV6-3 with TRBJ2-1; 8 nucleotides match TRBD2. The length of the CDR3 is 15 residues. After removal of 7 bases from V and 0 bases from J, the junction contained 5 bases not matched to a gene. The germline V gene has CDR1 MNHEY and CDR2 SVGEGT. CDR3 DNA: TGTGCCAGCATGCGCAGCGGGGGCTCCTACAATGAGCAGTTCTTC. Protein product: CASMRSGGSYNEQFF.

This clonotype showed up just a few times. CDR3 amino acids: CASSLGLANEQYF. The CDR3 DNA follows: TGTGCCAGCAGCTTAGGACTAGCTAACGAGCAGTACTTC. The rearrangement joins TRBV7-2 to TRBJ2-7; 7 nucleotides agree with TRBD2. The CDR3 spans 13 residues. Germline V gene lookup returns CDR1 SGHTA and CDR2 FQGNSA. V shed 1 base and J 5 bases; nucleotides not matched to a gene: 2.

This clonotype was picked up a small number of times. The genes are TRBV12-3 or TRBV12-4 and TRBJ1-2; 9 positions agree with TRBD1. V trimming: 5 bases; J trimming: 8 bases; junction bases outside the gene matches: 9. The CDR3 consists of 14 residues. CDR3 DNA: TGTGCCAGCAGTCTGGGACAGGGATTTGGCGGCTACACCTTC. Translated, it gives CASSLGQGFGGYTF.

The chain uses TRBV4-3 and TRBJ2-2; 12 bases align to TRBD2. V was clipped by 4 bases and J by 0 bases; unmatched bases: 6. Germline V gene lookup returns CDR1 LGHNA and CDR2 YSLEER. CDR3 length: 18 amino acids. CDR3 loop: CASSLGLAGRPNTGELFF. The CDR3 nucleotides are TGCGCCAGCAGCCTCGGACTAGCGGGGCGCCCGAACACCGGGGAGCTGTTTTTT.

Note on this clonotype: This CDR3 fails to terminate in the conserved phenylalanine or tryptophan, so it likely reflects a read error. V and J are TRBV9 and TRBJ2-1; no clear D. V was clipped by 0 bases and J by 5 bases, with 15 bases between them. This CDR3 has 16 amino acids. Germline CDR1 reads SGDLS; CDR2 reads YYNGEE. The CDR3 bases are TGTGCCAGCAGCGTAGCTGTGGGGAAAAAGGACAATGAGCAGTTCTAC. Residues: CASSVAVGKKDNEQFY.

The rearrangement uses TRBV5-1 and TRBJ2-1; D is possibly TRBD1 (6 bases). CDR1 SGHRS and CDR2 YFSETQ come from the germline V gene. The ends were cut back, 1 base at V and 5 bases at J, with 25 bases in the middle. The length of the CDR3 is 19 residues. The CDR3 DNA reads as TGCGCCAGCAGCTTGCTCGGACAGTCCCCCCGGCCCAGAAACAATGAGCAGTTCTTC. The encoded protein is CASSLLGQSPRPRNNEQFF.

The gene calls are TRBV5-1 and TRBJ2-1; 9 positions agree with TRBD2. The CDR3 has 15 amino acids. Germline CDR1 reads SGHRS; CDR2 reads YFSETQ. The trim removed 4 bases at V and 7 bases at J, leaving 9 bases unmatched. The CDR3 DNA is TGCGCCAGCAGCCACGCGGCGGGGGGGCTGAATGAGCAGTTCTTC. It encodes CASSHAAGGLNEQFF.

The DNA for the CDR3 is TGTGCCACCCTACACAATCAGCCCCAGCATTTT. Amino acids: CATLHNQPQHF. The J gene is TRBJ1-5, the V gene TRBV21-1. TRBV21-1 is a listed pseudogene. CDR3 length: 11 residues.

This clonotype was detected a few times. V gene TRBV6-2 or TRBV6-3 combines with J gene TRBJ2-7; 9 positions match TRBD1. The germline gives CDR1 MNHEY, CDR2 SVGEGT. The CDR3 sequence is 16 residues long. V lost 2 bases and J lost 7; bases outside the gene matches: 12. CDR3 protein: CASSYIAGTGRGEQYF. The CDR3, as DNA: TGTGCCAGCAGTTACATCGCCGGGACAGGGCGTGGAGAGCAGTACTTC.

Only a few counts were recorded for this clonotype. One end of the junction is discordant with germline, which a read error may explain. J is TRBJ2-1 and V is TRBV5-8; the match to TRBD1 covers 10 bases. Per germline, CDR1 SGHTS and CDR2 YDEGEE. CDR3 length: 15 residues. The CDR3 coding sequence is TGTGCCAGCAGTTTGGGACAGGGGTATCGCAATGAGCAGTTCTTC. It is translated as CASSLGQGYRNEQFF.

The CDR3 DNA is TGTGCCAGCACCAACGACGGACGGTCTTACGAGCAGTACTTC. This encodes CASTNDGRSYEQYF. The chain employs TRBV7-9 and TRBJ2-4; D unresolved. Gene TRBJ2-7 matches the end of the DNA better, so the J call may be wrong. Germline V lookup: CDR1 SEHNR, CDR2 FQNEAQ (reference sequence). CDR3 size: 14 residues.

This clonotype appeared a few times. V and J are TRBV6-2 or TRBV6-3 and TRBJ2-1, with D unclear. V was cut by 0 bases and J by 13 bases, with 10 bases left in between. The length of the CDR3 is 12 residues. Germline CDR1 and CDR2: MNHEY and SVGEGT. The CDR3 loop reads CASSYSQETQFF. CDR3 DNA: TGTGCCAGCAGTTACTCCCAAGAGACCCAGTTCTTC.

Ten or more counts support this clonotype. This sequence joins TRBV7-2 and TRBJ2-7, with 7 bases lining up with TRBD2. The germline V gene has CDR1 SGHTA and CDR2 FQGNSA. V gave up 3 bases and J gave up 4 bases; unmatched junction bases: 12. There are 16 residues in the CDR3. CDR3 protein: CASSLGPAGTTYEQYF. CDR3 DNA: TGTGCCAGCAGCTTGGGACCCGCCGGGACTACGTACGAGCAGTACTTC.

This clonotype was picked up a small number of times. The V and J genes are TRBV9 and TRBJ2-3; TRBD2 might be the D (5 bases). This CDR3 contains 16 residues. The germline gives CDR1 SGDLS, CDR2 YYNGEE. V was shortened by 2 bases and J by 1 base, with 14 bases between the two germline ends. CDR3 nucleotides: TGTGCCAGCAGCGTGGGTGGGCGGGCCGGCACAGATACGCAGTATTTT. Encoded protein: CASSVGGRAGTDTQYF.

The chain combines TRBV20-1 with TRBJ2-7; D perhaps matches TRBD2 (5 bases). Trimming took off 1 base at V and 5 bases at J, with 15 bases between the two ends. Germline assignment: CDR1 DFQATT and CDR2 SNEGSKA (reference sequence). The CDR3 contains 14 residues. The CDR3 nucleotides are TGCAGTGCTAGAGCCACTACTAGTAACAACGAGCAGTACTTC. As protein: CSARATTSNNEQYF.

The DNA for the CDR3 is TGCGCCAGCAGCTCGGGACAGCTCGCGAACACCGGGGAGCTGTTTTTT. It yields the protein CASSSGQLANTGELFF. The J gene is TRBJ2-2, the V gene TRBV5-1; 7 bases match TRBD1. The germline CDR1 and CDR2 sequences are SGHRS and YFSETQ. The junction had 5 bases not matched to a gene; V was cut back by 3 bases and J by 0 bases. The length of the CDR3 is 16 residues.

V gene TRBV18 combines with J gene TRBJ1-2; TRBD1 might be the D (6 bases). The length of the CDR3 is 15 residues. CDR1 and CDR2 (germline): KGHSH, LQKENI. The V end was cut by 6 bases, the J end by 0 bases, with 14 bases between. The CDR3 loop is CASSLQGKANYGYTF. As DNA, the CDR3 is TGTGCCAGCTCCCTACAGGGCAAAGCTAACTATGGCTACACCTTC.